This T cell receptor (beta chain) was found in a study of cytomegalovirus exposure and HLA in healthy donors. The CDR3 extends over 14 amino acids. Trimming stripped 1 base from V and 2 bases from J, with 6 bases between. The germline CDR1 and CDR2 sequences are SNHLY and FYNNEI. It was with 60 Vbeta and 13 Jbeta primers that the PCR ran. The table came from immunoSEQ multiplex PCR; TCRdb's copy has only in-frame clones and leaves some out. The sample totals more than 45,000 clones. General study findings and limits: High specificity and sensitivity for cytomegalovirus status were reported for the classifier.

Of note for this clone: Its matching antigen is unknown.

The gene calls are TRBV2 and TRBJ1-5, with D maybe TRBD1 (6 bases). Sequenced: PBMCs. The receptor's source is a woman between 55 and 75 years old in good health and CMV-seropositive. The CDR3 sequence: CASSEGQGNQPQHF. The CDR3 DNA is TGTGCCAGCAGTGAAGGACAGGGCAATCAGCCCCAGCATTTT.